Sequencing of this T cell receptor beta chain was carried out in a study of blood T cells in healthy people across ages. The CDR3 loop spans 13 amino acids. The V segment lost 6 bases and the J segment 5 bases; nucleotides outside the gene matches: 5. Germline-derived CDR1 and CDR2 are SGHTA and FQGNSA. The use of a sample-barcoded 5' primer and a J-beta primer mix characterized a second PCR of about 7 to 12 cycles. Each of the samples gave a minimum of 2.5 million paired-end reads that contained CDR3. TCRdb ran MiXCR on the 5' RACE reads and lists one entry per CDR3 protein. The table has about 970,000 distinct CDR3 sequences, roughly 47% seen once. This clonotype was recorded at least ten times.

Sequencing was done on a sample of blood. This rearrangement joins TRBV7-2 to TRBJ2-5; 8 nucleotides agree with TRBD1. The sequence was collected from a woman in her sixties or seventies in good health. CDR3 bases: TGTGCCAGCAGTCCGGACAGGGTGGAGACCCAGTACTTC. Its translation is CASSPDRVETQYF.